These T cell receptor beta chains were read from a single sample in a study of T cell clones after liver transplantation. Produced via immunoSEQ multiplex PCR; TCRdb's table is partial and in-frame only. The sample has roughly 80,000 clones; approximately 87% are singletons. The sample was CD4+ T cells from blood, taken at the 22-month timepoint. These receptor sequences come from a human patient who received a liver transplant. Some T cells may be provided by the graft donor. Each CDR3 is given without its conserved first and last residue. The order of the fields is CDR3 length, V gene, CDR3 protein.

15 TRBV9 ASSVGFSGSIYNEQF
11 TRBV18 ASSTEPNYEQY
13 TRBV10-3 AISEGGASNQPQH
15 TRBV4-3 ASSQDRAGAAFNEQF
12 TRBV30 ASLTSGFTDTQY
16 TRBV9 ASSVALSGAGSTDTQY
10 TRBV5-4 ASSFALGEQF
14 TRBV11-2 ASRPRDRPDTGELF
15 TRBV18 ASSPGSGSHGASGQF
11 TRBV11-2 ASSLDRGETQY
10 TRBV7-9 ASSFSSDTQY
14 TRBV19 ASSIQGNLAKNIQY
10 TRBV28 ASSLRGREQY
15 TRBV5-6 ASSLDWPTARTDTQY
11 TRBV4-1 ASSLTGPGGYT
13 TRBV4-3 ASSQDYGGTQPQH
9 TRBV20-1 SAGGLGEQY
12 TRBV18 ASSPLDTGGTQY
14 TRBV7-9 ASSFKTGLSGNTIY
13 TRBV4-2 ASSQEGAGGWEQF
10 TRBV6-1 ASSVAGVEQY
14 TRBV19 ASSVGDSHLDEKLF
13 TRBV6-1 ASSERRATNEKLF
14 TRBV5-1 ASSGNSGRREETQY
12 TRBV11-2 ASSLGQGALEQF
14 TRBV9 ASSASGTMSTDTQY
19 TRBV9 ASSAGGAGEASGSRYNEQF
13 TRBV25-1 ASSDLDRGHSPLH
14 TRBV4-3 ASSQGGTGLRETQY
12 TRBV2 ASSVGLATDTQY
14 TRBV5-5 ASSSHARGAQETQY
12 TRBV19 ASRPRVMNTEAF
13 TRBV5-1 ASSLDGTGPLGYT
9 TRBV10-3 AISGDPGYT
13 TRBV19 ATSNSDTSGNTIY
12 TRBV5-4 ASSLRLANYGYT
14 TRBV18 ASSPLAGGLQETQY
12 TRBV6-5 ASSYSEMNTEAF